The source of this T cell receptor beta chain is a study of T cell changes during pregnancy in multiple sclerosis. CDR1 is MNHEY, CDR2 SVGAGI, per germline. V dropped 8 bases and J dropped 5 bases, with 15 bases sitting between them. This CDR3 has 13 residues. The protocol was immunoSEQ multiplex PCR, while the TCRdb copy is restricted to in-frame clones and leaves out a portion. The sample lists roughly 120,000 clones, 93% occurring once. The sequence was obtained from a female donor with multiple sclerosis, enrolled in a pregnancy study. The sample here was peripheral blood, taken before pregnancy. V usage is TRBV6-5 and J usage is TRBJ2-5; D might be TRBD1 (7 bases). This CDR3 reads CASQQGRLETQYF. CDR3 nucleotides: TGTGCCAGCCAACAGGGGAGGTTGGAGACCCAGTACTTC.